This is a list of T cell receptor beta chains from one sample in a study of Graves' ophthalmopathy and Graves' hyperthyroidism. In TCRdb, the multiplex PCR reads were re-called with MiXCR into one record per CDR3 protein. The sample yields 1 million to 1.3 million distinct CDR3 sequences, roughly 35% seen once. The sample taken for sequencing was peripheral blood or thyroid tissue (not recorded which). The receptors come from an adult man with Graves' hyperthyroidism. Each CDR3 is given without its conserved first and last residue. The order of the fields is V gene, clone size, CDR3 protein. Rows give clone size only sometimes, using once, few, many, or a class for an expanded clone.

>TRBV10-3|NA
AIGGTITTGELF
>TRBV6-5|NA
ASSEFRVRGQPQH
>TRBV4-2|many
ASSLSTGWDTEAF
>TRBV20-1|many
SAKATNEKLF
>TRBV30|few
AWGRLGLNQPQH
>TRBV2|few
ASTLSRVGNTEAF
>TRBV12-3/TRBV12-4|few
ASSLWVGAGVREQY
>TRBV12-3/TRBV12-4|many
ASSATSESTYEQY
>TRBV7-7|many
ASSSQEQETQY
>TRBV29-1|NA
SAAGQGADQPQH
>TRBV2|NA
ASSRQPGYGFNYGYT
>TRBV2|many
ASSVGLAVETQY
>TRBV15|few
ATSSPGGDTEAF
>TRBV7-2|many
ASSFWTGYQETQY
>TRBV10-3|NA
AISGGRHGYT
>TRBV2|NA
ASSALL
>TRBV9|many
ASSVAGRRGAYEQY
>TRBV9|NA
ASSHPLFYGYT
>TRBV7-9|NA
ASTDTGRTYEQY
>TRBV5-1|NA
ASSQTPGQAYGYT
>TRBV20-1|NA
SASAGGTGETQY
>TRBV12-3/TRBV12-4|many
ASLGRIEAF
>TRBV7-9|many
ASSLQRQGGNQPQH
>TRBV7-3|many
ASSLRHLETQY
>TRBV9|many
ASSVLVGNGELF
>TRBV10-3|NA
ARWAGETQY
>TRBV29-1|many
SVVQAISYEQY
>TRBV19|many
ASSERGGAYEQY
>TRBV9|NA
ASSLWGHPPAF
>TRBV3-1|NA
ASSQESAGGRALH
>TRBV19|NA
ASNGGWSSYEQY
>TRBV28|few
ASSQSGQGVEQY
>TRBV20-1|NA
SAQDLAASTDTQY
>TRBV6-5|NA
ASSPGAECNQPQH
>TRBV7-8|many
ASSLAVAARETQY
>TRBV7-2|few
ASSLATFVVRAGANVLT
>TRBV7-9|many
ASSPPLGQETQY
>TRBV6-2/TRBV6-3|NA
ASSEWDANYGYT
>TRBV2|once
ASSSLFAGAEQY
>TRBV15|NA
ATTKDRASYNEQF
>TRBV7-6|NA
ASSRRGTQY
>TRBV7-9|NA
ASSPERGRETQY
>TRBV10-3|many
AISTGTGVSGYT
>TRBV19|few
ASTPGTGRTEAF
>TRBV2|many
ASPKLGETQY
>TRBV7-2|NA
ASSLHPASWPQH
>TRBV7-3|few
ASSPTPGGPYGQY
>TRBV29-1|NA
SLGDSLYGYT
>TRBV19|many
ASSARTGLGNQPQH